A single T cell receptor beta chain is shown here with its context. Germline V gene data show CDR1 as MDHEN and CDR2 as SYDVKM. Trimming removed 6 bases from V and 9 bases from J; junction bases left unmatched: 8. The CDR3 contains 13 residues. Produced via immunoSEQ multiplex PCR; TCRdb's table is partial and in-frame only. This table holds tens of thousands of clones, more than 85% found once. The data are from a study of T cell changes during pregnancy in multiple sclerosis. The chain recombines TRBV28 with TRBJ1-2, with 9 bases lining up with TRBD1. This TCR was sampled from a female donor in good health, enrolled as a control in a pregnancy study. The material was CD4+ T cells from peripheral blood mononuclear cells, obtained in the first trimester of pregnancy. The CDR3 DNA reads as TGTGCCAGCAGCCCGGGACAGGGATGGAGCTACACCTTC. Translating gives CASSPGQGWSYTF.